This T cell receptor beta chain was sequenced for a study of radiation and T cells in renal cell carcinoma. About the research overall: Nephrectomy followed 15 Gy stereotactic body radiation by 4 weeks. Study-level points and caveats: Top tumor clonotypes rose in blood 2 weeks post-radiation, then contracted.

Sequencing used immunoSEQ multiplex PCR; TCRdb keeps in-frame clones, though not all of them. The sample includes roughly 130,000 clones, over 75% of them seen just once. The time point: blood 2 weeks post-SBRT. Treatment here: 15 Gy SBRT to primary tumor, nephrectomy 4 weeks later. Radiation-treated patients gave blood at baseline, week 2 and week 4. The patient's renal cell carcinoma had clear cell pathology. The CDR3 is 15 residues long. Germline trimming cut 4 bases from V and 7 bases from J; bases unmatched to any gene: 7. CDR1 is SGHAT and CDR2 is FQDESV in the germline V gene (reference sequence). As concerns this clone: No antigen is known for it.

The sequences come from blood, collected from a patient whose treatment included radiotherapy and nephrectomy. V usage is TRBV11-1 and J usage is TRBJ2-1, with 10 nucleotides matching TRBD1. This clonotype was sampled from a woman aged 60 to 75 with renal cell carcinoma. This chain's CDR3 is CASSSRTGGRNEQFF. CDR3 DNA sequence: TGTGCCAGCAGCTCCCGGACAGGGGGGCGGAATGAGCAGTTCTTC.